This note documents a single T cell receptor (beta chain) sequence. Donors were systemically healthy Caucasian individuals from Russia aged roughly 6 to 100 years. V was pared by 0 bases and J by 7 bases, with 15 bases between. CDR1 SQVTM and CDR2 ANQGSEA come from the germline V gene. CDR3 length: 14 residues. This sample stems from a study of blood T cells in healthy people across ages. Primed by a sample-barcoded 5' primer and a J-beta primer mix, a second PCR proceeded for roughly 6 to 12 cycles. Each cDNA was tagged by a template-switch adaptor containing 12 random nucleotides. Individual samples furnished no less than 2.5 million CDR3-containing paired-end reads apiece. TCRdb recomputed calls from the 5' RACE reads with MiXCR, one row per CDR3 protein. This table holds hundreds of thousands of distinct CDR3 sequences, 58% found once.

The rearrangement joins TRBV29-1 to TRBJ1-2; D perhaps matches TRBD1 (5 bases). This TCR derives from a man in his fifties or sixties in good health. The sample taken for sequencing was blood. CDR3 DNA sequence: TGCAGCGTTGAAGATCAGGAGGGGAACGGTGGCTACACCTTC. Translation: CSVEDQEGNGGYTF.